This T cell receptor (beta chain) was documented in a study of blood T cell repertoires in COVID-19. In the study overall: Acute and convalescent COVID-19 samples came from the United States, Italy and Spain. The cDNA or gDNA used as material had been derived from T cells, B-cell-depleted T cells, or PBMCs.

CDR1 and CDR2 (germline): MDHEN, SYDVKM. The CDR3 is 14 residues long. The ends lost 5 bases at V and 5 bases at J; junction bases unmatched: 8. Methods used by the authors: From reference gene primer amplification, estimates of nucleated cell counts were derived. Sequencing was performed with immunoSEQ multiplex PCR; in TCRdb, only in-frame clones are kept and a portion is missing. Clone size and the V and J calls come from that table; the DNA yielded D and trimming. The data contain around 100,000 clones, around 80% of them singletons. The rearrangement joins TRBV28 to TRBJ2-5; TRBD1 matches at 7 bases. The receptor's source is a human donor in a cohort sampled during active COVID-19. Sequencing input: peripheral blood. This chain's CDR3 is CASSVQGLWETQYF. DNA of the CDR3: TGTGCCAGCAGTGTACAGGGGTTGTGGGAGACCCAGTACTTC.